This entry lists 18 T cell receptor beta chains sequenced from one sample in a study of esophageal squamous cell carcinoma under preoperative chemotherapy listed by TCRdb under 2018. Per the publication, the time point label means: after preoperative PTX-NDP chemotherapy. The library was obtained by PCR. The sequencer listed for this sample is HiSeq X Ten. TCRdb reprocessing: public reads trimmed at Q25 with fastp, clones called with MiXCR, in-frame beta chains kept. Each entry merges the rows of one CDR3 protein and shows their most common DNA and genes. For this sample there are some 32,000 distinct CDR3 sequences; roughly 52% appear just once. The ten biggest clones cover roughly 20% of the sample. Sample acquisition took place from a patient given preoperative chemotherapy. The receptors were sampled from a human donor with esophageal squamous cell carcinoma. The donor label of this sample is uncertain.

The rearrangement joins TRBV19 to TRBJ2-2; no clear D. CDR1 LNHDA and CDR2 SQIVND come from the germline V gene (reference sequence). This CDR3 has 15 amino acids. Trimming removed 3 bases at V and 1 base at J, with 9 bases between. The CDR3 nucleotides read TGTGCCAGTAGTATCCGGGCAGAGAACACCGGGGAGCTGTTTTTT. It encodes CASSIRAENTGELFF. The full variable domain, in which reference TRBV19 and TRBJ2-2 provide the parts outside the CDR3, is DGGITQSPKYLFRKEGQNVTLSCEQNLNHDAMYWYRQDPGQGLRLIYYSQIVNDFQKGDIAEGYSVSREKKESFPLTVTSAQKNPTAFYLCASSIRAENTGELFFGEGSRLTVL.

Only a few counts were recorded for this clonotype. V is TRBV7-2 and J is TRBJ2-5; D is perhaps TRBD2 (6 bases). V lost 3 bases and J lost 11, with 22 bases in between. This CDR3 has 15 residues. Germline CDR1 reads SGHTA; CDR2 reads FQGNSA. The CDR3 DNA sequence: TGTGCCAGCAGCTTTCCCGGCTCGGGGGTGGATGAGCAGTACTTC. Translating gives CASSFPGSGVDEQYF.

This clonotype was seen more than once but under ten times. CDR3 in amino acids: CASSLEWDEQFF. CDR3 coding DNA: TGTGCCAGCAGCTTAGAGTGGGATGAGCAGTTCTTC. The chain employs TRBV7-2 and TRBJ2-1; no clear D. In germline, CDR1 is SGHTA, CDR2 FQGNSA. CDR3 size: 12 residues. V gave up 1 base and J gave up 8 bases, with 6 bases separating them.

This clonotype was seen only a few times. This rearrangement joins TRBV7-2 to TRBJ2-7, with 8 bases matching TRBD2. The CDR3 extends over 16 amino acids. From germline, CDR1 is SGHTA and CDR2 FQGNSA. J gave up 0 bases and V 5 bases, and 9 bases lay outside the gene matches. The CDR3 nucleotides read TGTGCCAGCAGCCGTCGGGGGGGAGAGAGCTCCTACGAGCAGTACTTC. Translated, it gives CASSRRGGESSYEQYF.

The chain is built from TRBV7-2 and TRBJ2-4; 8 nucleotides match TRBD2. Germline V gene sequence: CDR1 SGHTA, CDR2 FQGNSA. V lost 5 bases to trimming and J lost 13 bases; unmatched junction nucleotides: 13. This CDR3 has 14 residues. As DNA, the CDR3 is TGTGCCAGCAGCCCCAGCGGGAGCGGCTTGGAGCAGTACTTC. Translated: CASSPSGSGLEQYF.

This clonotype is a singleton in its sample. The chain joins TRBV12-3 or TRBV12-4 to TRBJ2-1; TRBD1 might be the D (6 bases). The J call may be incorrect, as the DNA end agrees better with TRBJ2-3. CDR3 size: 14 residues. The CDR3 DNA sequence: TGTGCCAGCAGTTTAACGAGGGGGACAGATACGCAGTATTTT. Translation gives CASSLTRGTDTQYF.

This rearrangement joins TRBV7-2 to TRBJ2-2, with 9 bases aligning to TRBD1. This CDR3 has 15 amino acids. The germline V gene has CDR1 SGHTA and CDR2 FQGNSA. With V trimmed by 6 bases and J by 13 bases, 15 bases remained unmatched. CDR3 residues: CASRPRQGDTETLFF. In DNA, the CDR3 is TGTGCCAGCAGACCAAGACAGGGGGACACCGAGACGCTGTTTTTT.

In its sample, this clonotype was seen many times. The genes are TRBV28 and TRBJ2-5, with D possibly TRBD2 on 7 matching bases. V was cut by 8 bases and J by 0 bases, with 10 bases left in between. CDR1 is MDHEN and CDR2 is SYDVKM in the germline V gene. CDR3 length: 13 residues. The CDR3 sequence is CASAGANQETQYF. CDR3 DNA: TGTGCCAGCGCGGGGGCCAACCAAGAGACCCAGTACTTC.

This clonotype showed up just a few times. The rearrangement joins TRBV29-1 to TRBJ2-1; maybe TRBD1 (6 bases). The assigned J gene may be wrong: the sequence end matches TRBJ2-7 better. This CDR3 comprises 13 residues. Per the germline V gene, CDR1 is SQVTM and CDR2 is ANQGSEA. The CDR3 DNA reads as TGCAGCGTCACCCGGACAGCCTCCTACGAGCAGTACTTC. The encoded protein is CSVTRTASYEQYF.

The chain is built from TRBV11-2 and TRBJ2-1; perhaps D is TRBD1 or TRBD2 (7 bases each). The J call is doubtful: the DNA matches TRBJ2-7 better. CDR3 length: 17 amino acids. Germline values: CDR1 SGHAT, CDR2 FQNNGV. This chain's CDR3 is CASGSGGGGGGYNEQYF. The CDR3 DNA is TGTGCCAGCGGCTCAGGGGGGGGGGGGGGGGGGTACAATGAGCAGTACTTC.

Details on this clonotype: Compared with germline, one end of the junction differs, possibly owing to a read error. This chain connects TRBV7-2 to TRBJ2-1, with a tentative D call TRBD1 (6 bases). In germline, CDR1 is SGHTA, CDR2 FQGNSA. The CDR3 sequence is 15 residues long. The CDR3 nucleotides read TGTGCCAGCAGCGCGGACTGGGGGCCTGGTGGGGAGCAGTTCTTT. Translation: CASSADWGPGGEQFF.

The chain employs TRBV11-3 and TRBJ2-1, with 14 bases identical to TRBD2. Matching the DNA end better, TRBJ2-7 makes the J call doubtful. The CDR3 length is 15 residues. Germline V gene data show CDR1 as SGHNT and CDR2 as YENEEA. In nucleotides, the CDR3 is TGTGCCAGCAGCTTAGGGGGACTAGCGGGAGAGGAGCAGTACTTC. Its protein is CASSLGGLAGEEQYF.

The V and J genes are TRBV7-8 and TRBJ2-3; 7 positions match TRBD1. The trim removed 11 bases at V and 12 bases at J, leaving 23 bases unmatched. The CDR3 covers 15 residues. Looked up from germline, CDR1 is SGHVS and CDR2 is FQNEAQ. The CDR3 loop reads CAAGLGGGDPETQYF. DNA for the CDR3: TGTGCCGCGGGCTTAGGGGGCGGTGACCCAGAGACCCAGTATTTT.

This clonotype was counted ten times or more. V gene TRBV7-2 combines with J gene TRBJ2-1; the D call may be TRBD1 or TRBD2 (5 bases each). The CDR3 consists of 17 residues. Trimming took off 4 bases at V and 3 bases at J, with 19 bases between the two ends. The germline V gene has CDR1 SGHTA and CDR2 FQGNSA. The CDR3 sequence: CASSSYGTGTVYNEQFF. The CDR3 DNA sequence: TGTGCCAGCAGCTCCTACGGCACCGGGACCGTCTACAATGAGCAGTTCTTC. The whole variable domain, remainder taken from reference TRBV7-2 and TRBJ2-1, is GAGVSQSPSNKVTEKGKDVELRCDPISGHTALYWYRQSLGQGLEFLIYFQGNSAPDKSGLPSDRFSAERTGGSVSTLTIQRTQQEDSAVYLCASSSYGTGTVYNEQFFGPGTRLTVL.

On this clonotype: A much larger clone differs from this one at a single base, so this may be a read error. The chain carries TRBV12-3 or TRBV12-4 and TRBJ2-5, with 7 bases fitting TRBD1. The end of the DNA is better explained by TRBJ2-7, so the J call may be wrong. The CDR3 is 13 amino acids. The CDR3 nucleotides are TGTGCCAGCAGTTCATTACAGGGGAACGAGCAGTACTTC. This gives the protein CASSSLQGNEQYF.

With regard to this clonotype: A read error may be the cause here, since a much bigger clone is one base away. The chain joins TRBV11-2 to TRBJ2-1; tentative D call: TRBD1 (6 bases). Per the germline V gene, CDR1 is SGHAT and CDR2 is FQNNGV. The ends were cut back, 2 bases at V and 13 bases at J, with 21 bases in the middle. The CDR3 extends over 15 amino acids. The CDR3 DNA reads TGTGCCAGCAGCTTAAGGGGGATCGACCAAGAGACCCAGTTCTTC. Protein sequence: CASSLRGIDQETQFF.

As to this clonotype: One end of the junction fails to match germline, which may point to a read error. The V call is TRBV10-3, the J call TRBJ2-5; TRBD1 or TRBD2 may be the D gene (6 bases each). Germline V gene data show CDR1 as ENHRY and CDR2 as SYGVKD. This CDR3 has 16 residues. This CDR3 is CAIGGSGGGDTDTQYF. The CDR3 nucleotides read TGTGCCATCGGGGGGTCCGGGGGCGGGGACACAGATACGCAGTATTTC.

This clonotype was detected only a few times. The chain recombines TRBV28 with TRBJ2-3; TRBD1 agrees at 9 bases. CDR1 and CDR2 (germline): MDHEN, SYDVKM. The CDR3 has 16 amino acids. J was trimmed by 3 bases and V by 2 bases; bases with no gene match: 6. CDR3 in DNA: TGTGCCAGCAGTTTACCTGGACAGGGGACTACAGATACGCAGTATTTT. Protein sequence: CASSLPGQGTTDTQYF.